This TCR beta chain was found in a study of T cell changes during pregnancy in multiple sclerosis. The method was immunoSEQ multiplex PCR; TCRdb's version includes in-frame clones alone and lacks a portion of them. Of about 35,000 clones in the sample, roughly 89% were seen once. This CDR3 comprises 16 residues. Trimming pared 0 bases from V and 0 bases from J, leaving 11 bases between. The germline V gene encodes CDR1 MNHNS and CDR2 SASEGT. The chain is built from TRBV6-1 and TRBJ1-1; no clear D gene. The TCR originated in a female donor with multiple sclerosis, enrolled in a pregnancy study. The sample in question was CD8+ T cells from peripheral blood mononuclear cells, obtained in the third trimester of pregnancy. CDR3 in DNA: TGTGCCAGCAGTGAAGCGCTGGGCTCTATGAACACTGAAGCTTTCTTT. As protein: CASSEALGSMNTEAFF.